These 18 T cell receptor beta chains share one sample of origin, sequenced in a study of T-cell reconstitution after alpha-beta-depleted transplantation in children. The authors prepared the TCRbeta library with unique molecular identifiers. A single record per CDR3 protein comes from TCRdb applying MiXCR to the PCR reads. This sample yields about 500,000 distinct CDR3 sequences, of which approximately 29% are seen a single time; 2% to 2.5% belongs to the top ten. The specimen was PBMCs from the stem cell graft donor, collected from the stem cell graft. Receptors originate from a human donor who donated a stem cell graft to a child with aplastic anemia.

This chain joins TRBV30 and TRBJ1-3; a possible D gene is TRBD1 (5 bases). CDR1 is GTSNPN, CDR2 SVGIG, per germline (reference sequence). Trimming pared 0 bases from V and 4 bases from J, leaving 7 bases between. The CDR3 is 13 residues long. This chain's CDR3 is CAWSVTGGNTIYF. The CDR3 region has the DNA TGTGCCTGGAGTGTAACAGGCGGAAACACCATATATTTT.

The CDR3, as DNA: TGCAGTGCGGACGGGACTAGCGGGAGGGCAGATACGCAGTATTTT. Amino acid sequence: CSADGTSGRADTQYF. The V and J genes are TRBV20-1 and TRBJ2-3; 16 nucleotides line up with TRBD2. Germline V gene lookup returns CDR1 DFQATT and CDR2 SNEGSKA (reference sequence). The CDR3 extends over 15 amino acids. After removal of 6 bases from V and 4 bases from J, the junction contained 4 bases not matched to a gene.

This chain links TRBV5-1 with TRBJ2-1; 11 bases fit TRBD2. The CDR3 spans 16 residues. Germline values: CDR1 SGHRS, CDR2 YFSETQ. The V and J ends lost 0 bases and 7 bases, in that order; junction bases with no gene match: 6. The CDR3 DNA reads TGCGCCAGCAGCTTGGGCGGACTAGCGGGTACGAATGAGCAGTTCTTC. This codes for CASSLGGLAGTNEQFF.

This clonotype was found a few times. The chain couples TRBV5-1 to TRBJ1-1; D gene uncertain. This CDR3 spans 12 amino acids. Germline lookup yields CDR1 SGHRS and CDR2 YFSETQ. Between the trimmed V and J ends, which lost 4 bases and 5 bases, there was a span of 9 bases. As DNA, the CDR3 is TGCGCCAGCAGCCCTCCTTCGACTGAAGCTTTCTTT. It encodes CASSPPSTEAFF.

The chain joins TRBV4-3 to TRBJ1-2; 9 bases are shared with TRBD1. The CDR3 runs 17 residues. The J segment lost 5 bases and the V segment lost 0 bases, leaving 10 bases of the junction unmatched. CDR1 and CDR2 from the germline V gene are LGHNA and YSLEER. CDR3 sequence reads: CASSQDDGTGILYGYTF. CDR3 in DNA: TGCGCCAGCAGCCAAGATGATGGGACAGGGATATTATATGGCTACACCTTC.

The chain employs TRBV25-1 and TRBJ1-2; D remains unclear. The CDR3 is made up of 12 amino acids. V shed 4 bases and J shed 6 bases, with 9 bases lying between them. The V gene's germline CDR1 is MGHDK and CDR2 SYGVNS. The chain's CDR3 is CASSGGGNGYTF. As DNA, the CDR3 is TGTGCCAGCAGTGGGGGTGGCAATGGCTACACCTTC.

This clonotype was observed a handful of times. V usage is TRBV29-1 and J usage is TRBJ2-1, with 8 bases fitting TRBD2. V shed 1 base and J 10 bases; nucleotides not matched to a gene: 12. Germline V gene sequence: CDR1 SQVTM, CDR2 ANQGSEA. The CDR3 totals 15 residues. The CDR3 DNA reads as TGCAGCGTTGAAGGCGGGCCAGCGGGAGAGATCGAGCAGTTCTTC. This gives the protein CSVEGGPAGEIEQFF.

The CDR3 region is CASSPRNGGELFF. CDR3 in DNA: TGTGCCAGCTCACCACGGAACGGCGGGGAGCTGTTTTTT. The chain recombines TRBV18 with TRBJ2-2; no clear D. CDR1 KGHSH and CDR2 LQKENI come from the germline V gene. Deletions cut 1 base from V and 7 bases from J, with 7 bases between. The CDR3 is 13 residues long.

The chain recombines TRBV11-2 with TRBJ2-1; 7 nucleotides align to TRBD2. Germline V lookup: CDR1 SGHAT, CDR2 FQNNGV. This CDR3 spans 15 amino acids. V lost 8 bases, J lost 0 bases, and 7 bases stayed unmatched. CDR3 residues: CASLVGGSSYNEQFF. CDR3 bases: TGTGCCAGCCTTGTGGGGGGGAGCTCCTACAATGAGCAGTTCTTC.

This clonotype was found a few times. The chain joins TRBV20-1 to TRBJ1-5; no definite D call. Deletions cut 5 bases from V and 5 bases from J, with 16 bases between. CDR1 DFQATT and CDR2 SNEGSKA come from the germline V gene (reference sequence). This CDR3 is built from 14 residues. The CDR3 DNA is TGCAGTGCTCAAACCGGACGGTGGCATCAGCCCCAGCATTTT. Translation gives CSAQTGRWHQPQHF.

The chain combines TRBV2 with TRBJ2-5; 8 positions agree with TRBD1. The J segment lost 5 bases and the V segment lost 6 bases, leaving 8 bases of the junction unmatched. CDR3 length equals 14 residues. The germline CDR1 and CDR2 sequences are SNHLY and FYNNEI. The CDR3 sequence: CASSQDRVQETQYF. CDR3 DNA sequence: TGTGCCAGCAGCCAGGACAGGGTACAGGAGACCCAGTACTTC.

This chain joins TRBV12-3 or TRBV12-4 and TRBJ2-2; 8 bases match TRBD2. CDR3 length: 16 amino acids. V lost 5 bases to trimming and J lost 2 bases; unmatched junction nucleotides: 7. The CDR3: CASSPGLAPNTGELFF. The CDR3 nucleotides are TGTGCCAGCAGTCCCGGACTAGCCCCCAACACCGGGGAGCTGTTTTTT.

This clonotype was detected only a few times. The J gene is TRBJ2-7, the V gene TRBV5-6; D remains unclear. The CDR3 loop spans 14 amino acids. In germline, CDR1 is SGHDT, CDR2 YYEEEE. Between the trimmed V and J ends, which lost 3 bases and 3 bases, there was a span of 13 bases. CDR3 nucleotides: TGTGCCAGCAGCTCCTCCCCAGAGCACTACGAGCAGTACGTC. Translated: CASSSSPEHYEQYV.

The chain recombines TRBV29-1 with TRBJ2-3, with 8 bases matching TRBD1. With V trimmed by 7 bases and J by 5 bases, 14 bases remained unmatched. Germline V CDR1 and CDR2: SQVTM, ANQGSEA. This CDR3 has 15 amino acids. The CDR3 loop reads CSETGVGQGRDTQYF. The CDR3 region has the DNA TGCAGCGAGACTGGGGTCGGACAGGGTCGAGATACGCAGTATTTT.

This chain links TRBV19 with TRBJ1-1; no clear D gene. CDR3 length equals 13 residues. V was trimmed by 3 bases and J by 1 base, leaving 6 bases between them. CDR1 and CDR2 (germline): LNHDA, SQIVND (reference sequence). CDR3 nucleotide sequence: TGTGCCAGTAGTATTATGAAGAACACTGAAGCTTTCTTT. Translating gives CASSIMKNTEAFF.

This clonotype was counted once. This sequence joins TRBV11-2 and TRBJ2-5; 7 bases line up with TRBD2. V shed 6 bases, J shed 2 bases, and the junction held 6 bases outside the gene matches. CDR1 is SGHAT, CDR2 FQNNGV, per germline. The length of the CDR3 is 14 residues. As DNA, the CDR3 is TGTGCCAGCAGTCGAGCGGGGCTACAAGAGACCCAGTACTTC. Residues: CASSRAGLQETQYF.

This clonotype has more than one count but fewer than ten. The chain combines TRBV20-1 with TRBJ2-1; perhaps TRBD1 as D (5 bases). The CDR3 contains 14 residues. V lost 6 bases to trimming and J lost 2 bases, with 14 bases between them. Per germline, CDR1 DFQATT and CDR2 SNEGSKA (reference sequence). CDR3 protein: CSADGHFPYNEQFF. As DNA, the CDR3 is TGCAGTGCCGACGGACACTTTCCCTACAATGAGCAGTTCTTC.

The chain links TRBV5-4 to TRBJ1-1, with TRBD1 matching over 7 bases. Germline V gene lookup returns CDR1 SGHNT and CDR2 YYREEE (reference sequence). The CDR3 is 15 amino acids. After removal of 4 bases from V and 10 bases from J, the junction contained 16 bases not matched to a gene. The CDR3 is CASSLRNGQDKPAFF. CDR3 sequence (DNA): TGTGCCAGCAGCCTCAGAAATGGACAGGACAAGCCAGCTTTCTTT.